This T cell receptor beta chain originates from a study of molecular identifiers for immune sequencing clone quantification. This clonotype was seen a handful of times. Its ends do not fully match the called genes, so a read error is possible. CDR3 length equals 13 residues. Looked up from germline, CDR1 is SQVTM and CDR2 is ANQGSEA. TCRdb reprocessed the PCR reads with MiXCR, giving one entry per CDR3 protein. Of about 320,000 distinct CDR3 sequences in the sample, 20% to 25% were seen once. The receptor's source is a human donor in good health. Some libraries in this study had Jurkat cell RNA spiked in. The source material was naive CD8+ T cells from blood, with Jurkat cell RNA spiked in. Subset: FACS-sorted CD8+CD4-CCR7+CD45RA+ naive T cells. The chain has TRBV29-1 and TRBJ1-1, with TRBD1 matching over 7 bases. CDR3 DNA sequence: TGCAGCGCCCGACAGGGTATGGACACTGAAGCTTTTTTT. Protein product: CSARQGMDTEAFF.